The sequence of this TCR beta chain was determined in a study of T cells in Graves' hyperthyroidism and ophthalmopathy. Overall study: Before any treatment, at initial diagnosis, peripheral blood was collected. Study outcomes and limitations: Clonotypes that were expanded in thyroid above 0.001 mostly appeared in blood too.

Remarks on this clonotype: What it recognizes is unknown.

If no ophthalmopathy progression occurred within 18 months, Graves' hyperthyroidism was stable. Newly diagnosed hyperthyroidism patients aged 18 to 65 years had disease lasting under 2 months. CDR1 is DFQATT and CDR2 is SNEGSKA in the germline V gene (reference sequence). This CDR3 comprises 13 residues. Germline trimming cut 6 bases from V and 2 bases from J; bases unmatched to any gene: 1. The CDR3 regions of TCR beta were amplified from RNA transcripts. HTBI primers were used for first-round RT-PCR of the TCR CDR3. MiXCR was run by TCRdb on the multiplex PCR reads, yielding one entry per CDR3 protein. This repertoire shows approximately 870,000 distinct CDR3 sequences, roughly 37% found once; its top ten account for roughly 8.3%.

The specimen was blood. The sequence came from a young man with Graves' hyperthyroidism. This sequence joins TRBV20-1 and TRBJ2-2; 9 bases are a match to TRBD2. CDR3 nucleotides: TGCAGTGCGGGACTAGCCAACACCGGGGAGCTGTTTTTT. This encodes CSAGLANTGELFF.